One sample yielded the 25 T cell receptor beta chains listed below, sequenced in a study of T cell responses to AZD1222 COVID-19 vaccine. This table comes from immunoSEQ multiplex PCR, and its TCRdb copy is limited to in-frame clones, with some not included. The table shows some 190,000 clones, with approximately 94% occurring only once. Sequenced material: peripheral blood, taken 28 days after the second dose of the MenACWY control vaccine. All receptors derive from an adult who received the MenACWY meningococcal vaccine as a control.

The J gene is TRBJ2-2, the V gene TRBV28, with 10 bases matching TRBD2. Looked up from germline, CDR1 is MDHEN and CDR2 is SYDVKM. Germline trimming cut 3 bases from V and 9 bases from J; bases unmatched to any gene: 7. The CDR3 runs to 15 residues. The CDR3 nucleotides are TGTGCCAGCAGTTTTGATAGCGGGAGGTCGAGGGAGCTGTTTTTT. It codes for CASSFDSGRSRELFF.

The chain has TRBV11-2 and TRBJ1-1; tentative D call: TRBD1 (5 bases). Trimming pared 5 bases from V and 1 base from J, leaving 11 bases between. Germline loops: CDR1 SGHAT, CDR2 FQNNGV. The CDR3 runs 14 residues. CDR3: CASSRFRGNTEAFF. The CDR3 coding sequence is TGTGCCAGCAGCCGATTTAGGGGGAACACTGAAGCTTTCTTT. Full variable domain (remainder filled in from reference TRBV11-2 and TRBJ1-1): EAGVAQSPRYKIIEKRQSVAFWCNPISGHATLYWYQQILGQGPKLLIQFQNNGVVDDSQLPKDRFSAERLKGVDSTLKIQPAKLEDSAVYLCASSRFRGNTEAFFGQGTRLTVV.

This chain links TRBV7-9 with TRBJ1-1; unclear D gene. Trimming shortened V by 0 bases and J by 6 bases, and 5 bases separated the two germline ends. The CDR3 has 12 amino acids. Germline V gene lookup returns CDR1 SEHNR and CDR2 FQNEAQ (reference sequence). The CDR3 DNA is TGTGCCAGCAGCTTAGCAGGTGCTGAAGCTTTCTTT. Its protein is CASSLAGAEAFF.

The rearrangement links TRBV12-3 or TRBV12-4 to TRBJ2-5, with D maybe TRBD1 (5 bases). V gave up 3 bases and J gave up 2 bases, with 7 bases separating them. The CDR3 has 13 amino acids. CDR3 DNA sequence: TGTGCCAGCAGTTTCGCAGGGCAAGAGACCCAGTACTTC. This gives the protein CASSFAGQETQYF.

The DNA for the CDR3 is TGTGCCAGCCTCGGGGTAGCCAAAAACATTCAGTACTTC. Protein sequence: CASLGVAKNIQYF. The genes are TRBV7-9 and TRBJ2-4; weak D call: TRBD2 (5 bases). The CDR3 has 13 residues. Germline CDR1 and CDR2: SEHNR and FQNEAQ (reference sequence). The ends were cut back, 8 bases at V and 0 bases at J, with 8 bases in the middle.

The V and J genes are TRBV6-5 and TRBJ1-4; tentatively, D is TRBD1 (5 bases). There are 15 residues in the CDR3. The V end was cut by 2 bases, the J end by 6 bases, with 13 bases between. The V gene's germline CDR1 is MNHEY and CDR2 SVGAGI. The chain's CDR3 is CASSYGGGLDEKLFF. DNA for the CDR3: TGTGCCAGCAGTTACGGCGGGGGTTTGGATGAAAAACTGTTTTTT.

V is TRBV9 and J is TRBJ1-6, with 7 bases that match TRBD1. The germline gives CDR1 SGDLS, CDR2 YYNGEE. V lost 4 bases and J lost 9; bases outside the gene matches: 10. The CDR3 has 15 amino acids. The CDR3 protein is CASSTEQGRTSPLHF. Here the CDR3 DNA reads TGTGCCAGCAGCACAGAACAGGGGCGGACTTCACCCCTCCACTTT.

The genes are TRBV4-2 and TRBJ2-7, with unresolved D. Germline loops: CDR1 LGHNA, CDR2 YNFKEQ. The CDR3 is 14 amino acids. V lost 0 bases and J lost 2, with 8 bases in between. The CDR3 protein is CASSQEALTYEQYF. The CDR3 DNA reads TGTGCCAGCAGCCAAGAGGCCCTCACCTACGAGCAGTACTTC.

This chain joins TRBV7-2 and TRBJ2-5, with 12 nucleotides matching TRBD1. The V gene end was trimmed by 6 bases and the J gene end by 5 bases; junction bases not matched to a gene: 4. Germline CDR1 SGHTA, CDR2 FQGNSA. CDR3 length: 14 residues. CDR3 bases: TGTGCCAGCAGGGGACAGGGGGCCGGGGAGACCCAGTACTTC. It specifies CASRGQGAGETQYF.

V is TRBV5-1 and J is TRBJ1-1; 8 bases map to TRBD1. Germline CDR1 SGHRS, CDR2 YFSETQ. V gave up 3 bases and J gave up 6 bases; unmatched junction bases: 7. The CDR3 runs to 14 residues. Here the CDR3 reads CASSSGQGAPEAFF. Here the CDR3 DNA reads TGCGCCAGCAGCTCCGGACAGGGTGCCCCTGAAGCTTTCTTT.

CDR3 protein: CASSLAASSPLHF. The CDR3 DNA is TGTGCCAGCAGCTTAGCGGCGTCTTCACCCCTCCACTTT. The chain has TRBV7-2 and TRBJ1-6; no clear D. V was cut by 0 bases and J by 9 bases, with 6 bases left in between. The germline V gene encodes CDR1 SGHTA and CDR2 FQGNSA. This CDR3 has 13 residues.

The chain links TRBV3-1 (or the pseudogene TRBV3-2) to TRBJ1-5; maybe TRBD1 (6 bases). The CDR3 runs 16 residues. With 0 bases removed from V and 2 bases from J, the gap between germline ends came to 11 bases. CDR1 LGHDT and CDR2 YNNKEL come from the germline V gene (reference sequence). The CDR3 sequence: CASSQDSNRGNQPQHF. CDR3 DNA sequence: TGTGCCAGCAGCCAAGATTCGAACAGGGGCAATCAGCCCCAGCATTTT.

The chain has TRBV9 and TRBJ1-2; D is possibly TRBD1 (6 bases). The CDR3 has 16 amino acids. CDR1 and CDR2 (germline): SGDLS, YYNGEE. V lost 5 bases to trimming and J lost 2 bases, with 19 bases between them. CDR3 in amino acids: CASSPAGATTNYGYTF. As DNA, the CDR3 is TGTGCCAGCAGTCCCGCGGGGGCGACTACAAACTATGGCTACACCTTC.

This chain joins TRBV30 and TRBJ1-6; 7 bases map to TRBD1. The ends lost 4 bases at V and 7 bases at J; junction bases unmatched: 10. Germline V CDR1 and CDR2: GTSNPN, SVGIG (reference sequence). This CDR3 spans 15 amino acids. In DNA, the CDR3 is TGTGCCTGGACCCTCGGGACAGTCGGCAATTCACCCCTCCACTTT. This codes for CAWTLGTVGNSPLHF.

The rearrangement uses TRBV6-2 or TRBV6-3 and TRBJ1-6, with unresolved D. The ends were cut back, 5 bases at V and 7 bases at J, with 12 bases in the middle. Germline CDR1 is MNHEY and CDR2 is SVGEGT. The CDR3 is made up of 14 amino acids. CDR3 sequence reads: CASSLEGRNSPLHF. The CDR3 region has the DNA TGTGCCAGCAGTCTCGAGGGCAGAAATTCACCCCTCCACTTT.

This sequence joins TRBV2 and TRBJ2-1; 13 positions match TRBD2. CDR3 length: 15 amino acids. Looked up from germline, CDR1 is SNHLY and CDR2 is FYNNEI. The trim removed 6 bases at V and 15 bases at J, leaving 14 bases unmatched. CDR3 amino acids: CASRGSGTSGKFPFF. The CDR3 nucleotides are TGTGCCAGCAGGGGATCCGGGACTAGCGGGAAGTTTCCGTTCTTC.

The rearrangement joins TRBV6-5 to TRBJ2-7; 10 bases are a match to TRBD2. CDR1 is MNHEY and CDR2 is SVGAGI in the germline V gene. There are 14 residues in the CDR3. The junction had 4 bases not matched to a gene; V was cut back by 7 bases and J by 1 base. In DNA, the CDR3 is TGTGCCAGCACCTTACTAGCGGGGTCCTACGAGCAGTACTTC. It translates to CASTLLAGSYEQYF.

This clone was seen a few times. CDR3 sequence: CATSEGIGVEANNEQFF. DNA for the CDR3: TGTGCCACCAGTGAGGGAATTGGCGTGGAGGCCAACAATGAGCAGTTCTTC. The rearrangement joins TRBV24-1 to TRBJ2-1; D is perhaps TRBD2 (5 bases). Trimming shortened V by 4 bases and J by 5 bases, and 20 bases separated the two germline ends. Per germline, CDR1 KGHDR and CDR2 SFDVKD. The length of the CDR3 is 17 residues.

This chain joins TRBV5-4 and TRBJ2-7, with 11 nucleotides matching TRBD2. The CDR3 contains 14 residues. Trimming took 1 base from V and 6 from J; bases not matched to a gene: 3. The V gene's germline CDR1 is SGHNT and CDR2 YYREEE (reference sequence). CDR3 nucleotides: TGTGCCAGCAGCTTGATAGGGACTAGCGGCGAGCAGTACTTC. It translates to CASSLIGTSGEQYF.

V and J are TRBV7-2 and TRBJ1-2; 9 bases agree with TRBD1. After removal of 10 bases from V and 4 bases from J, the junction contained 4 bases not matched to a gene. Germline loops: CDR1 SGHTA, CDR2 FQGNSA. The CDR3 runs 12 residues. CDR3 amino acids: CAKPGQGYGYTF. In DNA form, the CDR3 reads TGTGCCAAGCCGGGACAGGGCTATGGCTACACCTTC.

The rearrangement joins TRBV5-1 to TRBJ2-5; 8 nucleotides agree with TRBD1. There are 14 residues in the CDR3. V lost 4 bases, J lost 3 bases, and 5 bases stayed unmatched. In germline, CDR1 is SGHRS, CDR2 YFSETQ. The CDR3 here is CASSVQGEEETQYF. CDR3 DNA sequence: TGCGCCAGCAGCGTACAGGGGGAAGAAGAGACCCAGTACTTC.

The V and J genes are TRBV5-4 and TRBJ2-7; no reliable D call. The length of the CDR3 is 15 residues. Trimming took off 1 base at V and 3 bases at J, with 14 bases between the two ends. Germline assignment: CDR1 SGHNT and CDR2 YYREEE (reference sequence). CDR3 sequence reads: CASSLFYDKNYEQYF. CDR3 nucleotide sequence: TGTGCCAGCAGCTTGTTTTACGACAAAAACTACGAGCAGTACTTC.

The CDR3 is CASSEAADVWGEQFF. In DNA form, the CDR3 reads TGTGCCAGCAGTGAAGCGGCAGACGTCTGGGGTGAGCAGTTCTTC. The chain uses TRBV6-1 and TRBJ2-1; D is unclear. Trimming shortened V by 0 bases and J by 9 bases, and 15 bases separated the two germline ends. The CDR3 sequence is 15 residues long. Germline V gives CDR1 MNHNS, CDR2 SASEGT.

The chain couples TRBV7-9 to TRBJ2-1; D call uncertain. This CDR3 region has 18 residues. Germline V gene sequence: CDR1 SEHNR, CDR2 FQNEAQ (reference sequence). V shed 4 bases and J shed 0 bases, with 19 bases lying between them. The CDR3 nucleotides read TGTGCCAGCAGCTCCTCTGCTGGGTACCGGAGCTCCTACAATGAGCAGTTCTTC. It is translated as CASSSSAGYRSSYNEQFF.

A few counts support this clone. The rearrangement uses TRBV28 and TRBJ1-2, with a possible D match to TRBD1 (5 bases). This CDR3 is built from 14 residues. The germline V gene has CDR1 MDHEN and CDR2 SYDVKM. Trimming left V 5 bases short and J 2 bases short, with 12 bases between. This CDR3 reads CASSPGTLNYGYTF. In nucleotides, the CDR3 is TGTGCCAGCAGTCCAGGGACGTTAAACTATGGCTACACCTTC.